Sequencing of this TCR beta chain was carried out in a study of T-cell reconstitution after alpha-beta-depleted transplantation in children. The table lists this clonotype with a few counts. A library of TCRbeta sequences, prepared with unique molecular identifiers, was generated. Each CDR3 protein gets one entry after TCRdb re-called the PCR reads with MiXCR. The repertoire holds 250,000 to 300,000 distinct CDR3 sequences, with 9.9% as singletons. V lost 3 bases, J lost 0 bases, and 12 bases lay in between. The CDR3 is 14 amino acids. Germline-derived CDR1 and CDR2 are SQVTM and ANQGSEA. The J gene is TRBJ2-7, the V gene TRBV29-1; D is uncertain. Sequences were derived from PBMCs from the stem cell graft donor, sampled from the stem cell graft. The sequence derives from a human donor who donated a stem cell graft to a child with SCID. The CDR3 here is CSVEAASSSYEQYF. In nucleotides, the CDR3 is TGCAGCGTTGAGGCAGCGTCGAGCTCCTACGAGCAGTACTTC.